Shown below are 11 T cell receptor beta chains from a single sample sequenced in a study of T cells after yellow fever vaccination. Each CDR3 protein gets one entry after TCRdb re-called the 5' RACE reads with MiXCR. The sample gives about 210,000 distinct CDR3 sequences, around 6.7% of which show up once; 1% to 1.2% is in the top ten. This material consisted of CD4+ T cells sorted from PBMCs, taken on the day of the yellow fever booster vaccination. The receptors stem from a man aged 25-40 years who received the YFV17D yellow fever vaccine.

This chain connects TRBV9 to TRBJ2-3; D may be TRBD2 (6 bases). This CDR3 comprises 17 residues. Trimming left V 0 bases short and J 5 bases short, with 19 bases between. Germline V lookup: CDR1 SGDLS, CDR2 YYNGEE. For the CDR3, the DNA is TGTGCCAGCAGCGTAGCTCCGAGGGCCGGGGGTAGAGATACGCAGTATTTT. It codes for CASSVAPRAGGRDTQYF.

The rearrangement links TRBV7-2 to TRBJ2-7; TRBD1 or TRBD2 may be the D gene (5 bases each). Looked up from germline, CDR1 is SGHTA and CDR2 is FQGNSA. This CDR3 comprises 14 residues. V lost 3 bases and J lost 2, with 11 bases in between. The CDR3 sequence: CASSFKGTTYEQYF. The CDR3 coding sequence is TGTGCCAGCAGCTTTAAGGGGACGACCTACGAGCAGTACTTC. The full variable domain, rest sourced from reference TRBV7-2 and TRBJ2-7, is GAGVSQSPSNKVTEKGKDVELRCDPISGHTALYWYRQSLGQGLEFLIYFQGNSAPDKSGLPSDRFSAERTGGSVSTLTIQRTQQEDSAVYLCASSFKGTTYEQYFGPGTRLTVT.

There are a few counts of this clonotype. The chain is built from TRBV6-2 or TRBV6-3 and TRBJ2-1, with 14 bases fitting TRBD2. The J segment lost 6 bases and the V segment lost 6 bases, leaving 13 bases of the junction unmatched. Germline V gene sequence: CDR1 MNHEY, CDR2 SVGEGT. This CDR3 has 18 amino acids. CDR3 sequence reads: CASSFTRLAGGPGNEQFF. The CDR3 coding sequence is TGTGCCAGCAGCTTCACCCGACTAGCGGGAGGGCCTGGCAATGAGCAGTTCTTC.

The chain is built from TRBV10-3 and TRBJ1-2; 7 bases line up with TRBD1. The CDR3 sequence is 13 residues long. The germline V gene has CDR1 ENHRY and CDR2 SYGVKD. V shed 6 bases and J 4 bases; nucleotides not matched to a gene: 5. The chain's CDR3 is CAIRMGTVYGYTF. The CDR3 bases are TGTGCCATCAGGATGGGGACAGTCTATGGCTACACCTTC.

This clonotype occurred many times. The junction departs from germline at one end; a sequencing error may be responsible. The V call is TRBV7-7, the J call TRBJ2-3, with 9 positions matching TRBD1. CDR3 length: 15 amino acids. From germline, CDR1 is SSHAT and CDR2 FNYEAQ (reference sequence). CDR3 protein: CASSLTGGGTDTQYF. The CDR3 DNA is TGTGCTAGCAGCTTAACAGGGGGCGGGACAGATACGCAGTATTTT.

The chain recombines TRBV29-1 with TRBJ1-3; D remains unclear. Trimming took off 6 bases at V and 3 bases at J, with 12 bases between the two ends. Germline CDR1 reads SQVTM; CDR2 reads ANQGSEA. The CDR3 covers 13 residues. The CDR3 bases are TGCAGCGTAGCGAGGGAGGTTGGAAACACCATATATTTT. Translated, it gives CSVAREVGNTIYF.

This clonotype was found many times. CDR3 sequence: CASSPPGTRVHEQFF. The CDR3 region has the DNA TGTGCCAGCAGCCCCCCAGGGACTAGGGTACATGAGCAGTTCTTC. The V gene is TRBV7-2, the J gene TRBJ2-1, with TRBD2 matching over 8 bases. The CDR3 has 15 residues. V shed 5 bases, J shed 8 bases, and the junction held 11 bases outside the gene matches. CDR1 and CDR2 (germline): SGHTA, FQGNSA.

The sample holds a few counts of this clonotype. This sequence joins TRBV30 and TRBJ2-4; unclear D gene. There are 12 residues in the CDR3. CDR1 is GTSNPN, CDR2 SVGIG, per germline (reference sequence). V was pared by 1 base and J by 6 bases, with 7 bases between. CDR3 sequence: CAWSASRNIQYF. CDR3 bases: TGTGCCTGGAGTGCCTCACGAAACATTCAGTACTTC.

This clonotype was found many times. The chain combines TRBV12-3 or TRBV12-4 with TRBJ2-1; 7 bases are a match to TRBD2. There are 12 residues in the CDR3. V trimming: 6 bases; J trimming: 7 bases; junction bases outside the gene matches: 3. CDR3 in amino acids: CASSRTRNEQFF. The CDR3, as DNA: TGTGCCAGCAGCAGGACTAGAAATGAGCAGTTCTTC.

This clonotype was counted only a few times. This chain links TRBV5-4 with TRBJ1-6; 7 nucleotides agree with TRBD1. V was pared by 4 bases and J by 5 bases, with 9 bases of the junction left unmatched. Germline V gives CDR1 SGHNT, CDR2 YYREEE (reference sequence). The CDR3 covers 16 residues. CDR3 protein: CASSLVAGGNNSPLHF. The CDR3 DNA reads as TGTGCCAGCAGCCTGGTAGCAGGGGGGAATAATTCACCCCTCCACTTT.

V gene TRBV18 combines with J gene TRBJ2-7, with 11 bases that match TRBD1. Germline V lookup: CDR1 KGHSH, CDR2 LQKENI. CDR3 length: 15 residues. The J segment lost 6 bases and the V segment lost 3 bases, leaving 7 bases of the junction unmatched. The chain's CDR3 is CASSPPWTGGGEQYF. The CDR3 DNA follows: TGTGCCAGCTCACCCCCGTGGACAGGGGGCGGCGAGCAGTACTTC. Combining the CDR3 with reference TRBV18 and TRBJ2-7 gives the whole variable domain NAGVMQNPRHLVRRRGQEARLRCSPMKGHSHVYWYRQLPEEGLKFMVYLQKENIIDESGMPKERFSAEFPKEGPSILRIQQVVRGDSAAYFCASSPPWTGGGEQYFGPGTRLTVT.